This T cell receptor beta chain was sequenced in a study of cytomegalovirus exposure and HLA in healthy donors. Overall study: An analysis done earlier identified about 120 million unique TCR beta sequences from around 180 million T cells.

There are 18 residues in the CDR3. Germline CDR1 is LGHNA and CDR2 is YNFKEQ. V gave up 3 bases and J gave up 0 bases; unmatched junction bases: 5. Study results and limitations: Indistinguishable V segments such as TRBV6-2 and TRBV6-3 were excluded. CMV serostatus alone was available as immune exposure information.

This PCR relied on a set of 60 Vbeta primers and 13 Jbeta primers. The assay was immunoSEQ multiplex PCR, and TCRdb's table has in-frame clones only and misses some. The repertoire consists of about 94,000 clones, with around 69% occurring once and the leading ten covering 3% to 5%. This clone appeared once. Its target is not known. The sequenced sample consisted of PBMCs. The J gene is TRBJ2-1, the V gene TRBV4-2, with 13 bases lining up with TRBD2. This sequence originates from a man aged 25 to 40 in good health and CMV-seronegative. The CDR3 DNA reads TGTGCCAGCAGCCACGAGACTAGCGGGGGGAGCTCCTACAATGAGCAGTTCTTC. Amino acid sequence: CASSHETSGGSSYNEQFF.